One and the same sample provided the 9 T cell receptor beta chains below, sequenced in a study of blood T cells in healthy people across ages. A second PCR of about 7 to 11 cycles used a sample-barcoded 5' primer and a J-beta primer mix. MiXCR, applied by TCRdb to the 5' RACE reads, yields one record per CDR3 protein. The table lists approximately 880,000 distinct CDR3 sequences, around 48% of them singletons. The sequencing sample was made of blood. These receptors all stem from a man aged 25 to 40 in good health.

This clonotype was seen at least ten times. DNA for the CDR3: TGTGCCAGCAGCTCTGCAGGGGCCGAGCAGTACTTC. This codes for CASSSAGAEQYF. This sequence joins TRBV7-8 and TRBJ2-7; maybe TRBD1 (6 bases). Between the trimmed V and J ends, which lost 4 bases and 6 bases, there was a span of 10 bases. The germline V gene encodes CDR1 SGHVS and CDR2 FQNEAQ. The CDR3 spans 12 residues.

With regard to this clonotype: A far larger clone is only one base removed, so a read error is likely. This chain links TRBV6-5 with TRBJ2-7, with a tentative D call TRBD1 (5 bases). Germline V gives CDR1 MNHEY, CDR2 SVGAGI. Trimming removed 5 bases from V and 3 bases from J, with 8 bases in between. The CDR3 has 12 amino acids. Here the CDR3 reads CASSHQGYEQYF. CDR3 DNA: TGTGCCAGCAGTCACCAGGGCTACGAGCAGTACTTC.

This clonotype was seen only a few times. The V and J genes are TRBV5-1 and TRBJ2-2, with D tentatively TRBD2 (5 bases). Germline values: CDR1 SGHRS, CDR2 YFSETQ. Trimming removed 4 bases at V and 6 bases at J, with 16 bases between. The CDR3 spans 15 residues. This CDR3 is CASSDRTSRAGELFF. CDR3 bases: TGCGCCAGCAGCGATAGAACTAGTCGCGCCGGGGAGCTGTTTTTT.

The chain couples TRBV27 to TRBJ1-5; tentatively, D is TRBD1 (5 bases). Trimming took 5 bases from V and 5 from J, leaving 19 bases between them. The V gene's germline CDR1 is MNHEY and CDR2 SMNVEV (reference sequence). The CDR3 totals 16 residues. The CDR3 DNA sequence: TGTGCCAGCAGTGCAGGGAGGATAACGGGGGATCAGCCCCAGCATTTT. Protein: CASSAGRITGDQPQHF.

V and J are TRBV7-9 and TRBJ2-3; D possibly corresponds to TRBD2 (6 bases). The ends were cut back, 2 bases at V and 1 base at J, with 16 bases in the middle. The CDR3 has 17 residues. Germline-derived CDR1 and CDR2 are SEHNR and FQNEAQ (reference sequence). CDR3 sequence reads: CASSLRSGASGTDTQYF. As DNA, the CDR3 is TGTGCCAGCAGCTTAAGGAGTGGGGCTAGCGGCACAGATACGCAGTATTTT. Variable domain in full (rest from reference TRBV7-9 and TRBJ2-3): DTGVSQNPRHKITKRGQNVTFRCDPISEHNRLYWYRQTLGQGPEFLTYFQNEAQLEKSRLLSDRFSAERPKGSFSTLEIQRTEQGDSAMYLCASSLRSGASGTDTQYFGPGTRLTVL.

This chain links TRBV10-3 with TRBJ1-1, with 8 bases fitting TRBD1. The CDR3 extends over 13 amino acids. V trimming: 10 bases; J trimming: 2 bases; junction bases outside the gene matches: 6. Germline V CDR1 and CDR2: ENHRY, SYGVKD. CDR3 in DNA: TGTGCCACCCCGGACAGGGTTAACACTGAAGCTTTCTTT. Its translation is CATPDRVNTEAFF.

The chain is built from TRBV7-2 and TRBJ2-1; TRBD2 matches at 12 bases. Trimming removed 5 bases from V and 10 bases from J; junction bases left unmatched: 9. This CDR3 comprises 15 residues. The V gene's germline CDR1 is SGHTA and CDR2 FQGNSA. CDR3 sequence reads: CASSPGLAGSIEQFF. The CDR3 bases are TGTGCCAGCAGCCCCGGACTAGCGGGGTCCATCGAGCAGTTCTTC.

V is TRBV27 and J is TRBJ1-1; 7 nucleotides match TRBD1. V trimming: 6 bases; J trimming: 5 bases; junction bases outside the gene matches: 6. The CDR3 contains 13 residues. The germline V gene has CDR1 MNHEY and CDR2 SMNVEV (reference sequence). CDR3 amino acids: CASRQGRGTEAFF. The CDR3 nucleotides read TGTGCCAGCAGACAGGGGAGGGGGACTGAAGCTTTCTTT.

The chain has TRBV12-3 or TRBV12-4 and TRBJ1-1, with D tentatively TRBD1 (5 bases). The length of the CDR3 is 13 residues. V was pared by 3 bases and J by 4 bases, with 9 bases between. CDR3 in DNA: TGTGCCAGCAGTTTTCTGGGGACCACTGAAGCTTTCTTT. As protein: CASSFLGTTEAFF.